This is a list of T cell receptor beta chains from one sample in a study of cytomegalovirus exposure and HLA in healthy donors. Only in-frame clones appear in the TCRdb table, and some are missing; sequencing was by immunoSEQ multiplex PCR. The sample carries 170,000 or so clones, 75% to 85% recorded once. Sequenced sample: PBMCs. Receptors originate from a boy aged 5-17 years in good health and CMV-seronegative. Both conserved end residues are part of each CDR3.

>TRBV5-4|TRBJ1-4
CASSRGTVSATNEKLFF
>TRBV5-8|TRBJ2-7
CASSLSLGTPPLYEQYF
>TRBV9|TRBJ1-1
CASSVGGVMNTEAFF
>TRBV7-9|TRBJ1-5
CASSFDAEPQHF
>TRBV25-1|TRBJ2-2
CASKRAGDSGELFF
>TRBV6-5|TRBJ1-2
CASGLDRYQDYTF
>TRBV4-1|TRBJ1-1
CASSQDFHRTMNTEAFF
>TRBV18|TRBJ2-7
CASSPSELQGFSPPYEQYF
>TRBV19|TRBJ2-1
CASIGSAYNEQFF
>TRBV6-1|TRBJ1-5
CATTQTGDQPQHF
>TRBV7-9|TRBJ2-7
CSSSSWTRSEQYF
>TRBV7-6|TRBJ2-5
CASRERPGQGDRETQYF
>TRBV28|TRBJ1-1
CASSLSQVSPGTEAFF
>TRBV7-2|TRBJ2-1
CASSLRTSGRGNEQFF
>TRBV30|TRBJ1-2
CAWSRGNYGYTF
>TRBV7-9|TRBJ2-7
CASSPPSYEQYF
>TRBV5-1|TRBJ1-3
CASSLGGDSSGNTIYF
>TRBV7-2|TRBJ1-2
CASSAPNRGRKGGYTF
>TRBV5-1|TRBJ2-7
CASSLGGGFEQYF
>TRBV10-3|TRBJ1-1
CAISEGSDRLNTEAFF
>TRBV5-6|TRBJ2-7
CASSLGTGGNEQYF
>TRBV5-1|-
CASSLGGHLYYEQYF
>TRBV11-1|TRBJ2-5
CASSLQGTQYF
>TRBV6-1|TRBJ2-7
CASSEWDGSSYEQYF
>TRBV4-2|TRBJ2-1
CASSQAWTSGREEQFF
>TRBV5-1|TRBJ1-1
CASSLEGGWPTEAFF
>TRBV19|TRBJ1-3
CASSTGTTGNTIYF
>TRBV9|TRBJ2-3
CASSVDERRFRGTDTQYF
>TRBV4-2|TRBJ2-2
CASSQDLGERTGELFF
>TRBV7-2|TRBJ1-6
CASSLRQGGGSPLHF
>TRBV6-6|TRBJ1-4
CASRTTGATNEKLFF
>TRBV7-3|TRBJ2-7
CASSLSPGYEQYF
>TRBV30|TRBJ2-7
CAWSKWAGVPDEQYF
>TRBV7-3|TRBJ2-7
CASSVGTSGRGEQYF
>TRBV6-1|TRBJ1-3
CASSPLGQGNTIYF
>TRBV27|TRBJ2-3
CASRASGIPYTQYF
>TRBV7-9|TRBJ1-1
CASRSTTIELGEAFF
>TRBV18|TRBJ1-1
CASSPRDRGIEAFF
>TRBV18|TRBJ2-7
CASSETGGHEQYF
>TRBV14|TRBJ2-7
CASSRLAGRYEQYF
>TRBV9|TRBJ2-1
CASSDSTLAGESSYNEQFF
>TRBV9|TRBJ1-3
CASSVSGDSGNTIYF
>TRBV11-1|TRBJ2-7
CASSPGTSGRFFYEQYF
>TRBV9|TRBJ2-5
CASSVGQGQETQYF
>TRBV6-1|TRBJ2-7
CASSVSYGTGSSYEQYF
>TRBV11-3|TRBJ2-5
CASSLRVAGGGETQYF
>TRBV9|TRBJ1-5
CASSVGPGLGQPQHF
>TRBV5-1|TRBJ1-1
CASSLTQGMRTEAFF
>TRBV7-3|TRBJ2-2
CASSLKGSGELFF
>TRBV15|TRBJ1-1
CATSRGVNTEAFF
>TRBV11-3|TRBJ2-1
CASSYQPGEQFF
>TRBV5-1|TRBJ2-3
CASSLASSSGVPDTQYF
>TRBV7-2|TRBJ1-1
CASSFGTVNTEAFF
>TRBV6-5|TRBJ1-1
CASSSTGTRAFF
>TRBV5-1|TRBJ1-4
CASSLGGGTNEKLFF